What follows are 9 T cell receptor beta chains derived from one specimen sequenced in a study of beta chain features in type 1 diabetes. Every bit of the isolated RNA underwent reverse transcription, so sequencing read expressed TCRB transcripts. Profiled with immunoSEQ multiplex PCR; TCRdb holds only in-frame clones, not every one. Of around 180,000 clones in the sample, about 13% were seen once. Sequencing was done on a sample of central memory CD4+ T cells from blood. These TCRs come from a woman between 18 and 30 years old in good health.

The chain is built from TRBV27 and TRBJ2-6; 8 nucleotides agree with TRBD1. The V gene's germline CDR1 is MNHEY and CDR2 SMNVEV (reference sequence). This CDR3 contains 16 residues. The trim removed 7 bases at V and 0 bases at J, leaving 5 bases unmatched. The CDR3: CASIGTGASGANVLTF. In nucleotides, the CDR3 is TGTGCCAGCATAGGGACAGGCGCCTCTGGGGCCAACGTCCTGACTTTC.

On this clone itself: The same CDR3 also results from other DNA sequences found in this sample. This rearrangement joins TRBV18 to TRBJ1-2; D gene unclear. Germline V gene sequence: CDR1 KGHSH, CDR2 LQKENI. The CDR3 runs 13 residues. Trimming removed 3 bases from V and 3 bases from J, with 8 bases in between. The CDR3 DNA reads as TGTGCCAGCTCACCTGGCACCGACTATGGCTACACCTTC. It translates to CASSPGTDYGYTF. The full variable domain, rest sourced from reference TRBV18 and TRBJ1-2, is NAGVMQNPRHLVRRRGQEARLRCSPMKGHSHVYWYRQLPEEGLKFMVYLQKENIIDESGMPKERFSAEFPKEGPSILRIQQVVRGDSAAYFCASSPGTDYGYTFGSGTRLTVV.

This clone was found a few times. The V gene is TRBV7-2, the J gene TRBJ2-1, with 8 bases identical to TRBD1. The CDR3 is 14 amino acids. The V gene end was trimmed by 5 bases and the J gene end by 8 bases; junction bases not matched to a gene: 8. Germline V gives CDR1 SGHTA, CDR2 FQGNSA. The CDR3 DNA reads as TGTGCCAGCAGCCCTGACAGGGGCAACGATGAGCAGTTCTTC. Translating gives CASSPDRGNDEQFF.

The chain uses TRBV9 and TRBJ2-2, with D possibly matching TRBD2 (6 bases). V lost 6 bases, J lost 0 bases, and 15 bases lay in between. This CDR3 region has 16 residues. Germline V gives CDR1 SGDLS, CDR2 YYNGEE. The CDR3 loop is CASTPVAGTNTGELFF. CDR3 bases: TGTGCCAGCACCCCCGTGGCGGGAACGAACACCGGGGAGCTGTTTTTT. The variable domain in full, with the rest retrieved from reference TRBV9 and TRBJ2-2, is DSGVTQTPKHLITATGQRVTLRCSPRSGDLSVYWYQQSLDQGLQFLIQYYNGEERAKGNILERFSAQQFPDLHSELNLSSLELGDSALYFCASTPVAGTNTGELFFGEGSRLTVL.

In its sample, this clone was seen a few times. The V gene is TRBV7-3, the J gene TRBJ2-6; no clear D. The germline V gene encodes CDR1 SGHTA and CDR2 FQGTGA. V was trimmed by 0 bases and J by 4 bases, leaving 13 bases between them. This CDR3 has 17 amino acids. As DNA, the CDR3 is TGTGCCAGCAGCTTAACGTCGCAGGCGCCGGGGGCCAACGTCCTGACTTTC. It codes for CASSLTSQAPGANVLTF.

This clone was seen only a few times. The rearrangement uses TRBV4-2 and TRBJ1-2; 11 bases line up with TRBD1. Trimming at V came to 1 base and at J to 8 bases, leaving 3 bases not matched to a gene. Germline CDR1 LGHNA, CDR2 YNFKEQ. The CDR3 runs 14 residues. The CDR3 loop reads CASSQGGQGGGYTF. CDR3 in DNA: TGTGCCAGCAGCCAAGGGGGACAGGGGGGGGGCTACACCTTC.

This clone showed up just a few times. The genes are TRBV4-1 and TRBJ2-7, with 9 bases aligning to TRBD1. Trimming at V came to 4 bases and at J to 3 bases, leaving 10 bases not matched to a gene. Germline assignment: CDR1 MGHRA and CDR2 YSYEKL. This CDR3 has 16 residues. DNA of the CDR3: TGCGCCAGCAGCCTAAAAGACAGGGGGGAGTACTACGAGCAGTACTTC. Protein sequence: CASSLKDRGEYYEQYF.

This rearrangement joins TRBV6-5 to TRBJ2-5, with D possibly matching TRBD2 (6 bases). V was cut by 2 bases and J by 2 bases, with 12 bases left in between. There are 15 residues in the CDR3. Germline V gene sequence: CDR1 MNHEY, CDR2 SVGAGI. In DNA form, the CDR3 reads TGTGCCAGCAGTTACGGGAATAGCGGACAAGAGACCCAGTACTTC. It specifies CASSYGNSGQETQYF.

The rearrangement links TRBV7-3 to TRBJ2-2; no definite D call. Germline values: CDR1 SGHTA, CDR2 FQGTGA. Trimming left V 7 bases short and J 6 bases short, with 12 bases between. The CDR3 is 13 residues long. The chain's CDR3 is CASTPSSAGELFF. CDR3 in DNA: TGTGCCAGCACCCCCTCCAGCGCCGGGGAGCTGTTTTTT. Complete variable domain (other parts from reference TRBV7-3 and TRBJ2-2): GAGVSQTPSNKVTEKGKYVELRCDPISGHTALYWYRQSLGQGPEFLIYFQGTGAADDSGLPNDRFFAVRPEGSVSTLKIQRTERGDSAVYLCASTPSSAGELFFGEGSRLTVL.